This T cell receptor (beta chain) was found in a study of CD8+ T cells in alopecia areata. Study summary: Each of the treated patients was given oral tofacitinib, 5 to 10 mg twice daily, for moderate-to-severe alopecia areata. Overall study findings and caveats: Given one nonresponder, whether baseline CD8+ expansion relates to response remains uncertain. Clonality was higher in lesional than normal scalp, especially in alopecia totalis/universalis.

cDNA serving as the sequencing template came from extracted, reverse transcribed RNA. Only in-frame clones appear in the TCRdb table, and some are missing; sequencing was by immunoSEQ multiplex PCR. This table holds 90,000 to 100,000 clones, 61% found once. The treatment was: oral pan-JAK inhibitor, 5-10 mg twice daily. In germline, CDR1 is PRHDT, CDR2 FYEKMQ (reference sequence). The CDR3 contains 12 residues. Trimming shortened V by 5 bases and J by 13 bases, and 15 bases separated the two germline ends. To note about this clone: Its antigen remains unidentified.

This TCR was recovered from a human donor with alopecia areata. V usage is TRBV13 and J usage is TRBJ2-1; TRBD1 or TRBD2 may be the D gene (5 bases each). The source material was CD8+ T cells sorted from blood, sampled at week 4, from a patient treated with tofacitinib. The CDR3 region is CASSLDLGDQFF. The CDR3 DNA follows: TGTGCCAGCAGCCTGGACCTGGGGGACCAGTTCTTC. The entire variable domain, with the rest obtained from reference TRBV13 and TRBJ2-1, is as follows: AAGVIQSPRHLIKEKRETATLKCYPIPRHDTVYWYQQGPGQDPQFLISFYEKMQSDKGSIPDRFSAQQFSDYHSELNMSSLELGDSALYFCASSLDLGDQFFGPGTRLTVL.